The source of this T cell receptor (beta chain) is a study of high-grade serous ovarian cancer treatment subgroups. V was pared by 2 bases and J by 5 bases, with 9 bases between. The CDR3 runs 13 residues. Germline lookup yields CDR1 LGHNT and CDR2 FRNRAP. Tumor tissue was taken before any definitive surgery or chemotherapy was given. Overall study results and limits: TCR clonal relatedness correlated positively with neoantigen level. Repertoire analysis covered CDR3 alone, not CDR1 or CDR2. Spatial context was lost because tumors were sequenced in bulk.

Profiling relied on immunoSEQ multiplex PCR, and the TCRdb table lists in-frame clones only, not all of them. Among about 7,600 clones listed, over 70% were seen once. A remark on this clone: What it binds is unknown.

Input material: tumor tissue. The receptor's source is a human donor with high-grade serous ovarian cancer. V and J are TRBV12-5 and TRBJ1-1, with D maybe TRBD1 (5 bases). The CDR3 region is CASGLSGGTEAFF. CDR3 DNA sequence: TGTGCTAGTGGTTTGTCTGGGGGGACTGAAGCTTTCTTT.